The clone carrying this TCR beta chain was recorded a few times. The data were taken from a study of T cell clones after liver transplantation. Libraries were prepared by immunoSEQ multiplex PCR; TCRdb keeps only in-frame clonotypes and omits some of them. There are fewer than 9,500 clones in the sample; about 72% occur only once, and around 60% lies in the top ten. Trimming took 6 bases from V and 3 from J; bases not matched to a gene: 5. The V gene's germline CDR1 is MNHNS and CDR2 SASEGT. The CDR3 contains 15 residues. The sequencing here drew on CD8+ T cells from blood, taken at the 22-month timepoint. J is TRBJ2-1 and V is TRBV6-1; 10 bases match TRBD2. The TCR comes from a human patient who received a liver transplant. Some T cells may be supplied by the graft donor. The CDR3 coding sequence is TGTGCCAGCAGCAGGAGCGGGGGGGACTACAATGAGCAGTTCTTC. Translated, it gives CASSRSGGDYNEQFF.